This TCR beta chain is from a study of blood T cell repertoires in COVID-19. Whole-study context: Both acute and convalescent COVID-19 samples were obtained from the United States, Italy and Spain. T cells, B-cell-depleted T cells, or PBMCs supplied cDNA or gDNA.

Only in-frame clones appear in the TCRdb table, and some are missing; sequencing was by immunoSEQ multiplex PCR. The repertoire has roughly 100,000 clones, 82% of them found once; the top ten carry 15% to 20%. CDR3 size: 16 residues. Germline CDR1 reads SGHDN; CDR2 reads FVKESK. Trimming took 5 bases from V and 2 from J; bases not matched to a gene: 10. The sample was peripheral blood. This TCR came from a man of 80 years or more with acute or convalescent COVID-19. The V call is TRBV14, the J call TRBJ2-3; TRBD2 aligns across 7 bases. The CDR3 reads CASSKASGINTDTQYF. In DNA, the CDR3 is TGTGCCAGCAGCAAGGCGAGCGGGATAAACACAGATACGCAGTATTTT.